This T cell receptor beta chain was observed in a study of cytomegalovirus exposure and HLA in healthy donors. Across the study: A preliminary data release comprised 80 million or so unique TCRs obtained from HLA-typed donors.

This CDR3 has 14 amino acids. Germline V gene data show CDR1 as MRHNA and CDR2 as SNTAGT. Broader study findings: The authors considered a cluster of highly shared sequence variants likely to be a sequencing artifact. Reports indicated that the classifier achieved high specificity and sensitivity in diagnosing cytomegalovirus status.

This clone was counted between two and nine times. Its antigen remains unidentified. It was with 60 Vbeta and 13 Jbeta primers that the PCR ran. Authors' methods: Unique TCR beta chains numbered around 80 million in a later analysis, with about 11 million shared. The assay was immunoSEQ multiplex PCR, and TCRdb's table has in-frame clones only and misses some. V, J and clone size are taken as reported in that table, and D and trimming were inferred from the DNA itself. This table has about 210,000 clones, about 80% appearing once. Material for sequencing was PBMCs. The chain combines TRBV6-4 with TRBJ2-5; no clear D. The closer fit of TRBJ2-7 to the DNA end suggests the J call may be wrong. This TCR came from a woman aged 50 to 60 in good health and CMV-seropositive. CDR3 sequence reads: CASSYGGGGYEQYF. The CDR3, as DNA: TGTGCCAGCAGTTACGGTGGCGGTGGCTACGAGCAGTACTTC.